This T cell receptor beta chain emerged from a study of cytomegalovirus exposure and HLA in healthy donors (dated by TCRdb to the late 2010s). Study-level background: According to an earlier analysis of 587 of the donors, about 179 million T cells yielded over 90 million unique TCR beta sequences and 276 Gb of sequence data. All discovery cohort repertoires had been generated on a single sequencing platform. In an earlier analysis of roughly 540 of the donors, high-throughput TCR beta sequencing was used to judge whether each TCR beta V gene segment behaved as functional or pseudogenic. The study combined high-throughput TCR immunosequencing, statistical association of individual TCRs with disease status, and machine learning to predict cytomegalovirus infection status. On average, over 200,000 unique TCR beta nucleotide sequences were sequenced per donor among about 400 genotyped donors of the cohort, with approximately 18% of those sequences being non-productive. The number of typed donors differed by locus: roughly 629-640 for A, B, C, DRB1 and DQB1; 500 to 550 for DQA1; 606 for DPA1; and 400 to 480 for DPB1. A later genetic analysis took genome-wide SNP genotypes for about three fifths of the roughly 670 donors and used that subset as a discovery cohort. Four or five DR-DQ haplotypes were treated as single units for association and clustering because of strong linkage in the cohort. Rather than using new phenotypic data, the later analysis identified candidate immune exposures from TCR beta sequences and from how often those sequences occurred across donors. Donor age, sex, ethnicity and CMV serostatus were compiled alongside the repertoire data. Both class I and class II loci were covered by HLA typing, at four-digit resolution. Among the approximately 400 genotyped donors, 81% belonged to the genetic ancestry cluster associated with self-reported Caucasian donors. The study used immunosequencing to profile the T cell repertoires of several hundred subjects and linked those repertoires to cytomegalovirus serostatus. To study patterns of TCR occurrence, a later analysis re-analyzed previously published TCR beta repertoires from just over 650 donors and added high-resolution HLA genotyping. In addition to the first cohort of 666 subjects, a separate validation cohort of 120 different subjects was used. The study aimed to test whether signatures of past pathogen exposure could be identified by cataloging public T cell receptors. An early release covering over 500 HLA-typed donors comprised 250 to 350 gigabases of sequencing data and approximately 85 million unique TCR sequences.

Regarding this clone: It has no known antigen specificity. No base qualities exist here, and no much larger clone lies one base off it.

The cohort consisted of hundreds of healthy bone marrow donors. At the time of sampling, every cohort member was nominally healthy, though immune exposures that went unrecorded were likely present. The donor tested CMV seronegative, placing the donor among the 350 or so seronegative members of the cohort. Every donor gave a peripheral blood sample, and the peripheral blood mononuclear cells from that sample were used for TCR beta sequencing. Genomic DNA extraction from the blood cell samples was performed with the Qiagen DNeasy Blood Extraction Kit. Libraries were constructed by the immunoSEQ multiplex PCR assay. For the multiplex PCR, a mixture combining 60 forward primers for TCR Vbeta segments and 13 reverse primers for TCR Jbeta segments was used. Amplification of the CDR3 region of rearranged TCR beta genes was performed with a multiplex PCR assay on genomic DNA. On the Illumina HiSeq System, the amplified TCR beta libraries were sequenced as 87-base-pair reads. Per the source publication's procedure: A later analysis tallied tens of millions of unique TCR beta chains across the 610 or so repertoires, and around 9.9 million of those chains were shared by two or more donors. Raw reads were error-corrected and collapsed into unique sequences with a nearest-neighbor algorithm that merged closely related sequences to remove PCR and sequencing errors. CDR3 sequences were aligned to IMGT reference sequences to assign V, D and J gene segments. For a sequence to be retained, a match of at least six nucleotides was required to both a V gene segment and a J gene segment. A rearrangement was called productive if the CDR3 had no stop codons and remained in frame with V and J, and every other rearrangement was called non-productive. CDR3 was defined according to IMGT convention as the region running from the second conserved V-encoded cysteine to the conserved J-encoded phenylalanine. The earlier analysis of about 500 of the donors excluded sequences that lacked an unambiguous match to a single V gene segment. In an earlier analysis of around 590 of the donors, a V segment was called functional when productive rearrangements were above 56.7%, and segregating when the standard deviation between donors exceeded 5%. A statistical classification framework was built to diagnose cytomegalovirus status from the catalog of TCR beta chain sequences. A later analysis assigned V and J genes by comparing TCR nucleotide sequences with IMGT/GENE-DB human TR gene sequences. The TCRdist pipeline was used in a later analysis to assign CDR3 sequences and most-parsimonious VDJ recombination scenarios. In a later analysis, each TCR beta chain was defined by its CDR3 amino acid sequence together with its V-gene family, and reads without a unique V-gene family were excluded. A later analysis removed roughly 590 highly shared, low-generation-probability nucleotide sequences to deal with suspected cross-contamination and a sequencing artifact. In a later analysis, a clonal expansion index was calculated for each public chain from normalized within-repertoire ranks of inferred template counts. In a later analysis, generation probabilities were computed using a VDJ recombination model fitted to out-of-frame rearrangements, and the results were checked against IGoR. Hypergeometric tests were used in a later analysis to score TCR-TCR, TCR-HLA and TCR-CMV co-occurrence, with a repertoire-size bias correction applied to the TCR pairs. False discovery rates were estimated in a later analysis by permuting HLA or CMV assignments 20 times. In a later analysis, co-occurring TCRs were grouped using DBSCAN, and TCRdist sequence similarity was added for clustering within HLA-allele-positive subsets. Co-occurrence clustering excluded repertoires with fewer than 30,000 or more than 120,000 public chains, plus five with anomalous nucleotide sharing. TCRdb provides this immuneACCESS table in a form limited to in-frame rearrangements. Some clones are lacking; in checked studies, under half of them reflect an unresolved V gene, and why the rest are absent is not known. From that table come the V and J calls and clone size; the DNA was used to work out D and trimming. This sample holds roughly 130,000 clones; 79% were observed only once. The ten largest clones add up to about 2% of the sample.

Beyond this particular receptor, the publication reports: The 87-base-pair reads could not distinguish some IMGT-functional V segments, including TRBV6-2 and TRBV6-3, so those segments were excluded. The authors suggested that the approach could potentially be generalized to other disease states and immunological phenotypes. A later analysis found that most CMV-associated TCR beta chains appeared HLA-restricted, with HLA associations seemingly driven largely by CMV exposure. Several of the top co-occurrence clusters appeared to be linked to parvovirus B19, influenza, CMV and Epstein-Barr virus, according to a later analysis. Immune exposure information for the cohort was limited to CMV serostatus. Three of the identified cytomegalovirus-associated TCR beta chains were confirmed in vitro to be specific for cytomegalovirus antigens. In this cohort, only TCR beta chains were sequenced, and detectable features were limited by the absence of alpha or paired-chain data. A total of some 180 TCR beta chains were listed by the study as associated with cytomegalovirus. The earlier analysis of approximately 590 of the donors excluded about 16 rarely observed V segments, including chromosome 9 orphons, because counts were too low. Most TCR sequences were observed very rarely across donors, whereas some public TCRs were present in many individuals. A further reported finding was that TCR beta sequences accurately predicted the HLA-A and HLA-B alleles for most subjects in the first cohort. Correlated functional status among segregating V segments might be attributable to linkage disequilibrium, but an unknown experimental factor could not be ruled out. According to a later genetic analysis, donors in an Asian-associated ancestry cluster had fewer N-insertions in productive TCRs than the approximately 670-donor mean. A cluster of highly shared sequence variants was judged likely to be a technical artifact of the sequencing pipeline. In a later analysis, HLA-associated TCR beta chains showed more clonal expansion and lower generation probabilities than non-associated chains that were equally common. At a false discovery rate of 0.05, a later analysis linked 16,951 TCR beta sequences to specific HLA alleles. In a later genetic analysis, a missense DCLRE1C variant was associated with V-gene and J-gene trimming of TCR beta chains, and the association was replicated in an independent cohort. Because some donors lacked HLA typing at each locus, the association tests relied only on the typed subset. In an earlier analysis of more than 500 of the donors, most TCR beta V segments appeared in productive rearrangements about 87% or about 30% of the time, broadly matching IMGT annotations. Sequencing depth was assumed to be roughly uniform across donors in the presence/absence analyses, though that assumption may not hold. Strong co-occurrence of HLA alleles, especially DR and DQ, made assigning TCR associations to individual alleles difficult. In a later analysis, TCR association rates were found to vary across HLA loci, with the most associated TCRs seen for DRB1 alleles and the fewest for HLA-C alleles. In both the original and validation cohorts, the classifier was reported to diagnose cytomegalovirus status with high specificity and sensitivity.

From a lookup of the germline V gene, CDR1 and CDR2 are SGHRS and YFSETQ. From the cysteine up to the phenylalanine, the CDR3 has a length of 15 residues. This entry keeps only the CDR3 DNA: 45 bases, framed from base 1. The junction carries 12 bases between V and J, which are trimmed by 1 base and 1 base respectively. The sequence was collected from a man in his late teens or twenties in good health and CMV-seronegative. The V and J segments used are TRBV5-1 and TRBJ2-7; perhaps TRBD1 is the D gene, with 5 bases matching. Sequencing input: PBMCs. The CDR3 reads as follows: CASSLRWGRSYEQYF. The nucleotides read TGCGCCAGCAGCTTGAGGTGGGGCAGATCCTACGAGCAGTACTTC.